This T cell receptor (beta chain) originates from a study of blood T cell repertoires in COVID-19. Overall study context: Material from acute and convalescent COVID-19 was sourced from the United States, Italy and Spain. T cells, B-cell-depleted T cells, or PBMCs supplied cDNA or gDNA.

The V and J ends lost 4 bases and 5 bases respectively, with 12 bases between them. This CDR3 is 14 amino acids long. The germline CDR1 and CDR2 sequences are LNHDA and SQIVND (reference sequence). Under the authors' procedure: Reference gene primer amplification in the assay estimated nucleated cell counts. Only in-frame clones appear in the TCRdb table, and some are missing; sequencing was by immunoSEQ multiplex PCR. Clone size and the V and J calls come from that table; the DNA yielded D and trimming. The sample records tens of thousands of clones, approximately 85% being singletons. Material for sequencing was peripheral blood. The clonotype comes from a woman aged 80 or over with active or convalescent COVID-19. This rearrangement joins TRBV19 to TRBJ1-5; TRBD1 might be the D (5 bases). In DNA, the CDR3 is TGTGCCAGTAGTAGGGGGGACGGGTATCAGCCCCAGCATTTT. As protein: CASSRGDGYQPQHF.